Listed below are T cell receptor beta chains from one sample, sequenced in a study of OX40 agonist ivuxolimab in advanced cancers. Clones were sequenced by immunoSEQ multiplex PCR, and TCRdb holds only the in-frame ones, with some missing. The sample lists some 90,000 clones; 87% were seen once. The sequences come from CD4+ or CD8+ T cells sorted from blood, collected in a trial of the OX40 agonist ivuxolimab. Receptors originate from an adult with an advanced solid tumor such as melanoma, head and neck, liver or kidney cancer. Both conserved end residues are part of each CDR3. A D gene is named only where the DNA matches it firmly. Size tells how often a clone was seen (once, few, many) or the class of an expanded clone, and some rows leave it out.

J gene	clone size	D gene	V gene	CDR3 DNA	CDR3 protein
TRBJ1-1	.	TRBD1	TRBV5-1	TGCGCCAGCACGGAGACAGGGCATGAGGGAGGGACTGAAGCTTTCTTT	CASTETGHEGGTEAFF
TRBJ1-4	.	TRBD1	TRBV7-9	TGTGCCAGCAGCCCCCGGACAGGGGGCCATGAAAAACTGTTTTTT	CASSPRTGGHEKLFF
TRBJ2-7	.	TRBD2	TRBV9	TGTGCCAGCAGCGTAGAGGGGCGGGGGTTTAACGAGCAGTACTTC	CASSVEGRGFNEQYF
TRBJ2-4	.	.	TRBV6-5	TGTGCCAGCAGTTACTCGGGGGGGCTAAAAAACATTCAGTACTTC	CASSYSGGLKNIQYF
TRBJ1-3	.	.	TRBV30	TGTGCCTGGAGTGCCCTCGACAGGTTCTCTGGAAACACCATATATTTT	CAWSALDRFSGNTIYF
TRBJ2-7	.	.	TRBV6-5	TGTGCCAGCAAACCGGGACCGAGCTCCTACGAGCAGTACTTC	CASKPGPSSYEQYF
TRBJ2-3	.	.	TRBV5-8	TGTGCCAGCAGCCGGACCCCCAGGGAGCAGTATTTT	CASSRTPREQYF
TRBJ1-4	.	.	TRBV5-1	TGCGCCAGCAGCTTGGGACCCCAAACTAATGAAAAACTGTTTTTT	CASSLGPQTNEKLFF
TRBJ2-2	few	.	TRBV6-6	TGTGCCAGCAAACCCGTACAGGGCTCGGACACCGGGGAGCTGTTTTTT	CASKPVQGSDTGELFF
TRBJ2-6	once	TRBD2	TRBV7-9	TGTGCCAGCAGCCCCAGAGCGGGGGCTGGGGCCAACGTCCTGACTTTC	CASSPRAGAGANVLTF
TRBJ2-5	few	TRBD2	TRBV6-5	TGTGCCAGCAGGACTAGCGGGGGGGCCTTGGAGACCCAGTACTTC	CASRTSGGALETQYF
TRBJ2-6	.	TRBD1	TRBV18	TGTGCCAGCTCACCAGTGGACAGGGTAGGGGCTGGGGCCAACGTCCTGACTTTC	CASSPVDRVGAGANVLTF
TRBJ2-5	.	TRBD2	TRBV9	TGTGCCAGCAGCGTAAGGGGACTAGCGGTCCAAGAGACCCAGTACTTC	CASSVRGLAVQETQYF
TRBJ1-2	.	.	TRBV7-2	TGTGCCAGCAGCTTAGCCCGACCCGACTATGGCTACACCTTC	CASSLARPDYGYTF
TRBJ2-6	few	.	TRBV5-5	TGTGCCAGCAGCTTGGCCTCGGTCCTCTCTGGGGCCAACGTCCTGACTTTC	CASSLASVLSGANVLTF
TRBJ2-1	.	.	TRBV9	TGTGCCAGCAGCGTAGAGCGGATCACTTACAATGAGCAGTTCTTC	CASSVERITYNEQFF
TRBJ1-4	.	.	TRBV6-1	TGTGCCAGCAGTGTTAACAGGGCCAATGAAAAACTGTTTTTT	CASSVNRANEKLFF
TRBJ1-2	.	.	TRBV7-8	TGTGCCAGCAGCTTAGGGGGGCGGGGCTACACCTTC	CASSLGGRGYTF
TRBJ2-5	once	.	TRBV27	TGTGCCAGCAGTTTCGCGGGGGCAAGGACCCAGTACTTC	CASSFAGARTQYF
TRBJ2-5	once	TRBD1	TRBV5-1	TGCGCCAGCAGCTTTTCCGGGACAGGGGGCGGGGAGACCCAGTACTTC	CASSFSGTGGGETQYF
TRBJ1-4	.	.	TRBV10-3	TGTGCCACCATATCCGGACGGATTGCAACTAATGAAAAACTGTTTTTT	CATISGRIATNEKLFF
TRBJ1-6	.	.	TRBV19	TGTGCCAGTAAGGCCGGGAGGAATTCACCCCTCCACTTT	CASKAGRNSPLHF
TRBJ1-6	.	TRBD1	TRBV5-1	TGCGCCAGCAGCTTACAGGGGGCGCGGAATTCACCCCTCCACTTT	CASSLQGARNSPLHF
TRBJ2-3	.	.	TRBV5-1	TGCGCCAGCACCAGGACTGGATCAGATACGCAGTATTTT	CASTRTGSDTQYF
TRBJ2-1	once	TRBD2	TRBV7-9	TGTGCCAGCAGCTTGGGGCGGGGGTTAGAGCAGTTCTTC	CASSLGRGLEQFF
TRBJ2-4	.	.	TRBV6-5	TGTGCCAGCAGTTACTCCGACAGTCTAGCCAAAAACATTCAGTACTTC	CASSYSDSLAKNIQYF
TRBJ2-6	.	.	TRBV7-8	TGTGCCAGCAGCTTAGCCCGGGTTGGGGCCAACGTCCTGACTTTC	CASSLARVGANVLTF
TRBJ2-7	.	TRBD1	TRBV18	TGTGCCAGCTCGAGGGACAGAACCTACGAGCAGTACTTC	CASSRDRTYEQYF
TRBJ2-7	few	TRBD1	TRBV30	TGTGCCTGGAGGAGGGACAGGGGGCGCGGGGACCTATGGTACTTC	CAWRRDRGRGDLWYF
TRBJ2-3	.	.	TRBV5-1	TGCGCCAGCAGCTCGTTCCTAGACTCTACGCAGTATTTT	CASSSFLDSTQYF
TRBJ1-4	once	.	TRBV5-1	TGCGCCAGCAGTGTTAACGGGGGAACTAATGAAAAACTGTTTTTT	CASSVNGGTNEKLFF
TRBJ2-3	few	TRBD1	TRBV5-4	TGTGCCAGCAGCTTTGGATCGGGACAGGCGTCAGATACGCAGTATTTT	CASSFGSGQASDTQYF